This T cell receptor beta chain was sequenced during a study of blood T cell repertoires in COVID-19. Overall study context: The United States, Italy and Spain provided the acute and convalescent COVID-19 samples. PBMCs, B-cell-depleted T cells, or T cells were the source of the cDNA or gDNA that made up the material.

V was clipped by 0 bases and J by 3 bases, with 12 bases between them. The CDR3 length is 15 residues. The V gene's germline CDR1 is SGHNT and CDR2 YYREEE (reference sequence). Original methodology: How many nucleated cells were present was estimated from reference gene primer amplification. Profiled with immunoSEQ multiplex PCR; TCRdb holds only in-frame clones, not every one. Clonal size and the V and J genes are those of that table, whereas D and trimming came from the DNA. The table lists 200,000 to 250,000 clones, roughly 85% of them singletons. The V call is TRBV5-4, the J call TRBJ1-1, with unresolved D. Sequenced input: peripheral blood. This clonotype originated in a man between 18 and 35 years old with active or convalescent COVID-19. CDR3 loop: CASSLVGVQDTEAFF. The CDR3 coding sequence is TGTGCCAGCAGCTTGGTGGGAGTCCAGGACACTGAAGCTTTCTTT. The full variable domain, in which reference TRBV5-4 and TRBJ1-1 provide the parts outside the CDR3, is ETGVTQSPTHLIKTRGQQVTLRCSSQSGHNTVSWYQQALGQGPQFIFQYYREEENGRGNFPPRFSGLQFPNYSSELNVNALELDDSALYLCASSLVGVQDTEAFFGQGTRLTVV.